These 9 T cell receptor beta chains were sequenced from one sample in a study of OX40 agonist ivuxolimab in advanced cancers. TCRdb's copy holds only in-frame clones and misses some; the assay was immunoSEQ multiplex PCR. The sample carries 20,000 to 25,000 clones, 84% recorded once. The sequencing used CD4+ or CD8+ T cells sorted from blood, collected in a trial of the OX40 agonist ivuxolimab. All receptors come from an adult with an advanced solid tumor such as melanoma, head and neck, liver or kidney cancer.

J is TRBJ2-1 and V is TRBV7-9; 10 positions match TRBD2. The V gene end was trimmed by 1 base and the J gene end by 3 bases; junction bases not matched to a gene: 3. Germline assignment: CDR1 SEHNR and CDR2 FQNEAQ (reference sequence). This CDR3 is built from 16 residues. The CDR3 loop reads CASSLDPSGSYNEQFF. The CDR3 nucleotides are TGTGCCAGCAGCTTAGATCCTAGCGGGAGCTACAATGAGCAGTTCTTC.

V is TRBV28 and J is TRBJ2-1; no firm D call. Trimming stripped 3 bases from V and 3 bases from J, with 12 bases between. CDR1 is MDHEN, CDR2 SYDVKM, per germline. The CDR3 is 15 residues long. DNA for the CDR3: TGTGCCAGCAGTTTTCGAGGCCTGCGCTACAATGAGCAGTTCTTC. Translating gives CASSFRGLRYNEQFF.

J is TRBJ1-1 and V is TRBV7-9; D gene ambiguous. Germline V gene sequence: CDR1 SEHNR, CDR2 FQNEAQ (reference sequence). V was cut by 3 bases and J by 6 bases, with 8 bases left in between. The CDR3 consists of 12 residues. CDR3 residues: CASSFQRPEAFF. For the CDR3, the DNA is TGTGCCAGCAGCTTTCAGAGGCCTGAAGCTTTCTTT.

In this sample, this clone turned up once. The chain uses TRBV5-1 and TRBJ2-1; 11 bases fit TRBD2. V gave up 0 bases and J gave up 4 bases; unmatched junction bases: 3. Per germline, CDR1 SGHRS and CDR2 YFSETQ. This CDR3 region has 16 residues. The CDR3 sequence is CASSLGLAGGYNEQFF. The CDR3 coding sequence is TGCGCCAGCAGCTTGGGTCTAGCGGGGGGATACAATGAGCAGTTCTTC.

This sequence joins TRBV7-9 and TRBJ2-1; TRBD2 matches 11 bases. The CDR3 spans 16 residues. After removal of 4 bases from V and 3 bases from J, the junction contained 5 bases not matched to a gene. The V gene's germline CDR1 is SEHNR and CDR2 FQNEAQ (reference sequence). The CDR3 protein is CASSSSTSGVYNEQFF. The CDR3 nucleotides read TGTGCCAGCAGCTCTTCGACTAGCGGGGTCTACAATGAGCAGTTCTTC.

This chain joins TRBV5-8 and TRBJ1-2; D call uncertain. This CDR3 spans 12 amino acids. V shed 10 bases and J shed 2 bases, with 12 bases lying between them. Per germline, CDR1 SGHTS and CDR2 YDEGEE. In DNA form, the CDR3 reads TGTGCCTCGAGTGAGGGAAACTATGGCTACACCTTC. It is translated as CASSEGNYGYTF.

The J gene is TRBJ2-7, the V gene TRBV7-9; 10 bases are shared with TRBD2. Looked up from germline, CDR1 is SEHNR and CDR2 is FQNEAQ (reference sequence). V dropped 5 bases and J dropped 5; count of bases not matched to a gene: 3. The CDR3 has 13 amino acids. CDR3 sequence (DNA): TGTGCCAGCAGCGACGGGACTAGCGACGAGCAGTACTTC. Amino acids: CASSDGTSDEQYF. Filled out from reference TRBV7-9 and TRBJ2-7, the complete variable domain reads DTGVSQNPRHKITKRGQNVTFRCDPISEHNRLYWYRQTLGQGPEFLTYFQNEAQLEKSRLLSDRFSAERPKGSFSTLEIQRTEQGDSAMYLCASSDGTSDEQYFGPGTRLTVT.

The J gene is TRBJ2-1, the V gene TRBV11-3; D remains unclear. Germline lookup yields CDR1 SGHNT and CDR2 YENEEA. This CDR3 is built from 13 residues. V gave up 1 base and J gave up 5 bases, with 6 bases separating them. In nucleotides, the CDR3 is TGTGCCAGCAGCTTAGGGGCTAACAATGAGCAGTTCTTC. Its translation: CASSLGANNEQFF.

This clone has a handful of counts. The chain employs TRBV6-1 and TRBJ2-6; 8 bases match TRBD1. Germline assignment: CDR1 MNHNS and CDR2 SASEGT. The CDR3 is 15 residues long. V shed 5 bases and J 4 bases; nucleotides not matched to a gene: 4. The DNA for the CDR3 is TGTGCCAGCAGTCAGACAGGGGAAGGGGCCAACGTCCTGACTTTC. Translation gives CASSQTGEGANVLTF.